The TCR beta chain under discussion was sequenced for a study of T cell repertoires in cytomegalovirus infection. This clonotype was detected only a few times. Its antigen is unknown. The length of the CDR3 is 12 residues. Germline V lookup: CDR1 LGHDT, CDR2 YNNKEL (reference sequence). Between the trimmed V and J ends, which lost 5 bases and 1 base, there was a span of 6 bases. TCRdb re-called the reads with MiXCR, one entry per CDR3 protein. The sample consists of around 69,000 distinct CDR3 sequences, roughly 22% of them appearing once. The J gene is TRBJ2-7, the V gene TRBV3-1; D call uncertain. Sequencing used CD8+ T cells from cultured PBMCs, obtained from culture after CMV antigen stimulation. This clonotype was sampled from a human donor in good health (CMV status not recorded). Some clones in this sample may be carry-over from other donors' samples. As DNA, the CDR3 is TGTGCCAGCAGCGTATCGTCCTACGAGCAGTACTTC. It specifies CASSVSSYEQYF.